This TCR beta chain was documented in a study of persistence of HIV-infected CD4 T cells. Germline loops: CDR1 LNHDA, CDR2 SQIVND (reference sequence). The CDR3 is 12 amino acids. Trimming took 4 bases from V and 4 from J, leaving 8 bases between them. This clone was seen just once. Its antigen is not known. Cells were stimulated with CMV-infected fibroblast lysates at about 10 ug/mL. Memory cells lacking CD40L and CD69 with high CD45RO were sorted. Sequencing used immunoSEQ version 4 in survey mode. Sequencing used immunoSEQ multiplex PCR; TCRdb keeps in-frame clones, though not all of them. The repertoire holds some 48,000 clones, around 80% seen once, with approximately 3% in the top ten.

Sequenced material: CD4+ T cells sorted from PBMCs after 18-hour stimulation, taken from a patient who received antiretroviral therapy. V is TRBV19 and J is TRBJ2-7; perhaps D is TRBD1 or TRBD2 (5 bases each). This clonotype originated in an adult man with HIV who was CMV-seropositive. The CDR3 loop reads CASSTEGYEQYF. Here the CDR3 DNA reads TGTGCCAGTAGTACTGAGGGGTACGAGCAGTACTTC.